One sample yielded the 5 T cell receptor beta chains listed below, sequenced in a study of cytomegalovirus exposure and HLA in healthy donors. The study ran its PCR with 60 Vbeta and 13 Jbeta primers. Assay used: immunoSEQ multiplex PCR; TCRdb lists only in-frame clones, some missing. The sample comprises around 140,000 clones, about 80% of which are singletons, and less than 3% rests with the top ten. The specimen sequenced was PBMCs. Source of these receptors: a female donor in good health and CMV-seronegative.

This CDR3 reads CASTQTRSNTGELFF. The DNA of the CDR3 is TGTGCCAGTACACAGACTAGAAGTAACACCGGGGAGCTGTTTTTT. This rearrangement joins TRBV19 to TRBJ2-2, with D perhaps matching TRBD2 (6 bases). The germline V gene has CDR1 LNHDA and CDR2 SQIVND (reference sequence). The CDR3 length is 15 residues. V dropped 7 bases and J dropped 2 bases, with 14 bases sitting between them.

Only one count was recorded for this clone. The J gene is TRBJ2-1, the V gene TRBV5-1; 14 nucleotides align to TRBD2. This CDR3 comprises 15 residues. V was pared by 4 bases and J by 9 bases, with 6 bases of the junction left unmatched. Germline CDR1 reads SGHRS; CDR2 reads YFSETQ. The CDR3: CASSAGLAGAGEQFF. CDR3 in DNA: TGCGCCAGCAGCGCGGGACTAGCGGGAGCGGGTGAGCAGTTCTTC.

This clone has a single count. V gene TRBV28 combines with J gene TRBJ2-7, with D perhaps TRBD2 (6 bases). Germline V CDR1 and CDR2: MDHEN, SYDVKM. V lost 5 bases, J lost 5 bases, and 13 bases lay in between. This CDR3 comprises 13 residues. CDR3: CASSLGTLNEQYF. The CDR3 DNA reads TGTGCCAGCAGTCTCGGGACTCTCAACGAGCAGTACTTC. Based on the CDR3 plus reference TRBV28 and TRBJ2-7, the full variable domain is DVKVTQSSRYLVKRTGEKVFLECVQDMDHENMFWYRQDPGLGLRLIYFSYDVKMKEKGDIPEGYSVSREKKERFSLILESASTNQTSMYLCASSLGTLNEQYFGPGTRLTVT.

This sequence joins TRBV4-2 and TRBJ2-7, with 11 positions matching TRBD2. V trimming: 0 bases; J trimming: 4 bases; junction bases outside the gene matches: 5. The CDR3 spans 16 residues. Germline CDR1 and CDR2: LGHNA and YNFKEQ. The CDR3, as DNA: TGTGCCAGCAGCCAAGAAGGACTAGCGGGTCCTTACGAGCAGTACTTC. Translated: CASSQEGLAGPYEQYF.

On this clone itself: An end of the junction differs from the germline gene, which may be a read error. The gene calls are TRBV9 and TRBJ1-2; TRBD1 matches 8 bases. Per germline, CDR1 SGDLS and CDR2 YYNGEE. The CDR3 has 17 amino acids. The CDR3 protein is CASSPTDVRTGRHGYPF. The CDR3 region has the DNA TGTGCCAGCAGCCCGACCGATGTAAGGACAGGGCGACATGGCTACCCCTTC. Supplemented by reference TRBV9 and TRBJ1-2, the full variable domain reads DSGVTQTPKHLITATGQRVTLRCSPRSGDLSVYWYQQSLDQGLQFLIQYYNGEERAKGNILERFSAQQFPDLHSELNLSSLELGDSALYFCASSPTDVRTGRHGYPFGSGTRLTVV.